This TCR beta chain is from a study of blood T cell repertoires in COVID-19. Whole-study context: COVID-19 samples from acute and convalescent phases originated in the United States, Italy and Spain.

As originally analysed: Counts of nucleated cells, estimated from reference gene primer amplification, were obtained. This table comes from immunoSEQ multiplex PCR, and its TCRdb copy is limited to in-frame clones, with some not included. V, J and clone size reflect that table, while D and trimming were determined from the DNA. The repertoire holds more than 100,000 clones, with around 81% as singletons. Germline loops: CDR1 LGHDT, CDR2 YNNKEL (reference sequence). Between the trimmed V and J ends, which lost 1 base and 7 bases, there was a span of 4 bases. This CDR3 comprises 12 residues. The source material was peripheral blood. The V gene is TRBV3-1 (or the pseudogene TRBV3-2), the J gene TRBJ2-2, with unresolved D. The sequence derives from a man between 65 and 80 years old with acute or convalescent COVID-19. The chain's CDR3 is CASSQGHGELFF. The CDR3 bases are TGTGCCAGCAGCCAAGGGCACGGGGAGCTGTTTTTT.